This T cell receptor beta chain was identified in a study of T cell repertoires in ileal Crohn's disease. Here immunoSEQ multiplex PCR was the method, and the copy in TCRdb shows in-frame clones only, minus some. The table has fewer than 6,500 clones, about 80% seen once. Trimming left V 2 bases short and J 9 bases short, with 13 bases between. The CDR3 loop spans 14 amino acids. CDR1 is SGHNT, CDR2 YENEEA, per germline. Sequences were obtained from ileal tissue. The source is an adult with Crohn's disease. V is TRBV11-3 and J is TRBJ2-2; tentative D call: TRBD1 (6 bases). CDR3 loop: CASSLMGAQRELFF. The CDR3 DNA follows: TGTGCCAGCAGCTTAATGGGGGCGCAGAGGGAGCTGTTTTTT.